This paragraph reports one T cell receptor (beta chain). The table came from immunoSEQ multiplex PCR; TCRdb's copy has only in-frame clones and leaves some out. The sample records roughly 44,000 clones, more than 70% being singletons. The CDR3 length is 17 residues. This specimen belongs to a study of OX40 agonist ivuxolimab in advanced cancers. Study-wide background: Intravenous ivuxolimab was administered to patients every 2 weeks at 0.01 to 10 mg/kg. Patients assigned to dose escalation were diagnosed with hepatocellular carcinoma, melanoma, renal cell or head and neck cancer.

Sequenced here: CD4+ or CD8+ T cells sorted from blood, sampled in a trial of the OX40 agonist ivuxolimab. The chain recombines TRBV21-1 with TRBJ2-7; the table's D gene call, TRBD1, was not cross checked with the DNA. TRBV21-1 is annotated as a pseudogene. The clonotype originates from an adult with an advanced solid tumor such as melanoma, head and neck, liver or kidney cancer. The CDR3 spells CASSGRQGVIISYEQYF. CDR3 coding DNA: TGTGCCAGCAGCGGCCGACAGGGGGTCATAATCTCCTACGAGCAGTACTTC.